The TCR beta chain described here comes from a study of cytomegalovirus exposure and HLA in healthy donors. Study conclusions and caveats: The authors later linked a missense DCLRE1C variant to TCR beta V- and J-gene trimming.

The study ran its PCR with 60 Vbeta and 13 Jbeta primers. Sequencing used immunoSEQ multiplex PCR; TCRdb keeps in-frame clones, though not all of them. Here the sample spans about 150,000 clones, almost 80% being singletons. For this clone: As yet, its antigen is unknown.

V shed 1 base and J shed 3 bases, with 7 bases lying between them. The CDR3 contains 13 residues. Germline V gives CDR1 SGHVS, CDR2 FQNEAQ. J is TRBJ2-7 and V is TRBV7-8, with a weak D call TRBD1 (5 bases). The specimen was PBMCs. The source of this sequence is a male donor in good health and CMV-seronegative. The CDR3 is CASSLGQFYEQYF. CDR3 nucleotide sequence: TGTGCCAGCAGCTTAGGACAGTTCTACGAGCAGTACTTC.